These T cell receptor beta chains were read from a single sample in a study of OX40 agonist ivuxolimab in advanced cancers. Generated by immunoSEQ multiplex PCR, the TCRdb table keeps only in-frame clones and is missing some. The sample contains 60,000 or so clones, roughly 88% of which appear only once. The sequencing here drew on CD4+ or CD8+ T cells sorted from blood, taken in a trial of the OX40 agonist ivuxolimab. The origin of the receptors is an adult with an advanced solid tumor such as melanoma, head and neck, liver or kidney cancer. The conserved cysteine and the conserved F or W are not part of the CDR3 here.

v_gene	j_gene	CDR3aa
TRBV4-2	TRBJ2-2	ASSQESGPTGSNTGELF
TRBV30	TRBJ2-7	AWTIGSCEQY
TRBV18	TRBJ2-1	ASSPGAPGLPNEQF
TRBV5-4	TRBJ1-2	ASSLAGNYGYT
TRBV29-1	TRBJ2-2	SVKVANTGELF
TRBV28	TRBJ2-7	ASSSPPETGEYEQY
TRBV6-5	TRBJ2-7	ASSYSRGGALYEQY
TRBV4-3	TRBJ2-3	ASSQDPELLAGDLRGTDTQY
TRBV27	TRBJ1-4	ASSFLPPEGNEKLF
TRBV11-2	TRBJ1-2	ASSTWTEANYGYT
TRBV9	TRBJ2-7	ASSVGDDEQY
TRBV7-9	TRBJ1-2	ASSLSRNLNYGYT
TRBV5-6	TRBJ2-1	ASSLQGAEEQF
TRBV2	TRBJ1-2	ASCFATRRRLGTVGEGYT
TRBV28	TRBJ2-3	ASSFIAGEGDTQY
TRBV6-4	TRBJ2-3	ASSDYGGNTDTQY
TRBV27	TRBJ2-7	ASSFASKLVMVRDEQY
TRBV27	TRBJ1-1	ASNSGANTEAF
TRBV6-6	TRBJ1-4	ASTLQGGRNEKLF
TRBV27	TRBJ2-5	ASSRLAGGPETQY
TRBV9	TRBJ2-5	ASSVDEQETQY
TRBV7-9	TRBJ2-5	ASSLFSGGPQETQY
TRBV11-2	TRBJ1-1	ASSLGGGSTEAF
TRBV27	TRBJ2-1	ASSLYNEQF
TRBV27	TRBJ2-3	ASSSSRGVRPDTQY
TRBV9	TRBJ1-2	ASSVAMGGGDGYT
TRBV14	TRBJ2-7	ASSQDFGSADEQY
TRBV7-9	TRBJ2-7	ASSSAGSYEQY
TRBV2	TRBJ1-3	ASWMGSGSSGNTIY
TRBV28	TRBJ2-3	ASSSLILRGPYTDTQY